This record covers a single T cell receptor (beta chain). Individual cDNA molecules had unique molecular identifiers attached to them by the library. One entry per CDR3 protein, called by TCRdb with MiXCR from the RACE reads. The table records tens of thousands of distinct CDR3 sequences, around 12% of them present only once. This specimen comes from a study of human T cells and chemical hapten exposure. The V end was cut by 6 bases, the J end by 2 bases, with 14 bases between. CDR1 KGHSH and CDR2 LQKENI come from the germline V gene. The CDR3 spans 14 residues. The time point here: pre-sensitization, week 0. Documented treatment: therapeutic diphenylcyclopropenone sensitization with weekly scalp DPC.

J is TRBJ2-7 and V is TRBV18, with unresolved D. This TCR was sampled from a young woman with alopecia areata. Some clones in this sample may be carry-over from other donors' samples. The material sequenced was whole blood, taken in connection with sensitization to the hapten diphenylcyclopropenone (DPC). The CDR3 DNA reads TGTGCCAGCTCTTCATCTAAAAATGCCTACGAGCAGTACTTC. This gives the protein CASSSSKNAYEQYF. Supplemented by reference TRBV18 and TRBJ2-7, the full variable domain reads NAGVMQNPRHLVRRRGQEARLRCSPMKGHSHVYWYRQLPEEGLKFMVYLQKENIIDESGMPKERFSAEFPKEGPSILRIQQVVRGDSAAYFCASSSSKNAYEQYFGPGTRLTVT.